A selection of T cell receptor beta chains follows, all from one sample in a study of CD8+ T cells in alopecia areata. Assay used: immunoSEQ multiplex PCR; TCRdb lists only in-frame clones, some missing. The sample yields 150,000 or so clones, about two thirds seen once. Source: CD4+ T cells sorted from blood, taken at week 4, from a patient treated with tofacitinib. The receptors originated from a human donor with alopecia areata. Each CDR3 is given with its conserved first and last residue. Each record gives: J gene, V gene, CDR3 protein.

j_gene: TRBJ1-2; v_gene: TRBV30; CDR3aa: CAWSHRTESNYGYTF
j_gene: TRBJ2-7; v_gene: TRBV6-6; CDR3aa: CASSPERGPSYEQYF
j_gene: TRBJ2-7; v_gene: TRBV7-9; CDR3aa: CASSPSGQPYEQYF
j_gene: TRBJ1-1; v_gene: TRBV4-2; CDR3aa: CASSRTGEAEAFF
j_gene: TRBJ2-7; v_gene: TRBV5-6; CDR3aa: CASSLGLYEQYF
j_gene: TRBJ2-7; v_gene: TRBV30; CDR3aa: CAWSRSLPATVYEQYF
j_gene: TRBJ1-6; v_gene: TRBV7-9; CDR3aa: CASSRERTGGRSPLHF
j_gene: TRBJ1-2; v_gene: TRBV30; CDR3aa: CAWSQWRAASIGYTF
j_gene: TRBJ2-4; v_gene: TRBV30; CDR3aa: CAWNWGAKNIQYF
j_gene: TRBJ1-5; v_gene: TRBV30; CDR3aa: CAWSVGQSNQPQHF
j_gene: TRBJ2-5; v_gene: TRBV30; CDR3aa: CAWSTRLWETQYF
j_gene: TRBJ2-1; v_gene: TRBV12-5; CDR3aa: CASGSYSYNEQFF
j_gene: TRBJ1-5; v_gene: TRBV29-1; CDR3aa: CSVIQGLGQPQHF
j_gene: TRBJ2-5; v_gene: TRBV29-1; CDR3aa: CSVEVTGGKGETQYF
j_gene: TRBJ1-2; v_gene: TRBV15; CDR3aa: CATSRGGGTTYGYTF
j_gene: TRBJ2-3; v_gene: TRBV7-3; CDR3aa: CASSRNLRSSTDTQYF
j_gene: TRBJ2-1; v_gene: TRBV7-3; CDR3aa: CASSSSGGYNEQFF
j_gene: TRBJ1-1; v_gene: TRBV6-5; CDR3aa: CASRRTGEVTEAFF
j_gene: TRBJ1-1; v_gene: TRBV29-1; CDR3aa: CSVALVPSGGTEAFF
j_gene: TRBJ1-1; v_gene: TRBV29-1; CDR3aa: CSVVSPRNTEAFF
j_gene: TRBJ2-3; v_gene: TRBV29-1; CDR3aa: CSVARTGLVRDTQYF
j_gene: TRBJ2-3; v_gene: TRBV10-3; CDR3aa: CAISEGGDTQYF
j_gene: TRBJ1-2; v_gene: TRBV5-4; CDR3aa: CASSLVAGNGYTF
j_gene: TRBJ1-4; v_gene: TRBV4-1; CDR3aa: CASSLTPTGEKLFF
j_gene: TRBJ1-1; v_gene: TRBV14; CDR3aa: CASSVFGGTEAFF
j_gene: TRBJ2-1; v_gene: TRBV9; CDR3aa: CASSASPSGYEQFF
j_gene: TRBJ2-2; v_gene: TRBV30; CDR3aa: CAWSVLVSGELFF
j_gene: TRBJ2-7; v_gene: TRBV11-2; CDR3aa: CASSSPYEQYF
j_gene: TRBJ2-1; v_gene: TRBV7-8; CDR3aa: CASSFSGVSYNEQFF
j_gene: TRBJ2-7; v_gene: TRBV5-6; CDR3aa: CASSQRVGTGTYEQYF
j_gene: TRBJ2-1; v_gene: TRBV30; CDR3aa: CAWMGDRAYNEQFF
j_gene: TRBJ2-3; v_gene: TRBV29-1; CDR3aa: CSGQGDKFGTDTQYF
j_gene: TRBJ2-7; v_gene: TRBV15; CDR3aa: CATSSRGRGYEQYF
j_gene: TRBJ2-3; v_gene: TRBV5-4; CDR3aa: CASSLDGVSGTDTQYF
j_gene: TRBJ2-6; v_gene: TRBV11-2; CDR3aa: CASRSIRSGANVLTF
j_gene: TRBJ2-7; v_gene: TRBV7-2; CDR3aa: CASSQDRSHEQYF
j_gene: TRBJ1-4; v_gene: TRBV15; CDR3aa: CATSRDGQYEKLFF
j_gene: TRBJ1-3; v_gene: TRBV29-1; CDR3aa: CSARVGNTIYF
j_gene: TRBJ1-6; v_gene: TRBV30; CDR3aa: CAWASYGSYNSPLHF
j_gene: TRBJ1-1; v_gene: TRBV13; CDR3aa: CASSLEGTEAFF
j_gene: TRBJ1-1; v_gene: TRBV29-1; CDR3aa: CSVVGKGGTEAFF
j_gene: TRBJ2-2; v_gene: TRBV5-4; CDR3aa: CASTLWGTTGELFF
j_gene: TRBJ2-1; v_gene: TRBV7-2; CDR3aa: CASRLGGAGPYNEQFF
j_gene: TRBJ2-7; v_gene: TRBV5-4; CDR3aa: CASSSGTSGKRWEQYF
j_gene: TRBJ2-1; v_gene: TRBV29-1; CDR3aa: CSVEEPRGAVEQFF
j_gene: TRBJ2-5; v_gene: TRBV11-2; CDR3aa: CASSPGGKTQYF
j_gene: TRBJ2-3; v_gene: TRBV6-5; CDR3aa: CASSDNADTQYF
j_gene: TRBJ2-5; v_gene: TRBV29-1; CDR3aa: CSVEPTEETQYF
j_gene: TRBJ1-1; v_gene: TRBV29-1; CDR3aa: CSVEGNRGSSEAFF
j_gene: TRBJ2-5; v_gene: TRBV5-1; CDR3aa: CASRGLGTAKPQETQYF